This TCR beta chain was retrieved from a study of cytotoxic CD8 clonotypes in ibrutinib-treated CLL. Study conclusions and caveats: Measured clonality at baseline was greater than in age-matched healthy donors and tracked with circulating CD8+ T-cell counts. Baseline levels were approached again at progression, after clonality had risen at ibrutinib response.

CDR1 SGHRS and CDR2 YFSETQ come from the germline V gene. V shed 4 bases, J shed 7 bases, and the junction held 16 bases outside the gene matches. There are 17 residues in the CDR3. The assay was immunoSEQ multiplex PCR, and TCRdb's table has in-frame clones only and misses some. The data hold 160,000 or so clones, with nearly 90% observed a single time. Comments on this clone: The target antigen is unknown.

J is TRBJ1-4 and V is TRBV5-1, with 7 bases aligning to TRBD1. Sample: PBMCs, taken at disease progression, from a patient treated with ibrutinib. This sequence was found in a human donor with chronic lymphocytic leukemia. The CDR3 DNA reads as TGCGCCAGCAGCATCGCGCCAAGGGGGCAGTCGGGTGAAAAACTGTTTTTT. Residues: CASSIAPRGQSGEKLFF.